Shown below are 21 T cell receptor beta chains from a single sample sequenced in a study of response to subunit inactivated influenza vaccine. TCRdb reprocessed the RT-PCR reads via MiXCR and lists one record per CDR3 protein. The table has 700,000 to 900,000 distinct CDR3 sequences, 21% seen once. Material: PBMCs from blood, obtained roughly 5 days after vaccination. The receptor set was obtained from a man aged 45-65 years who received an inactivated influenza vaccine.

This clonotype was recorded many times. The CDR3, as DNA: TGTGCCAGCTCACCCTCATTCGAGCAGTACTTC. This gives the protein CASSPSFEQYF. The chain employs TRBV18 and TRBJ2-7; D gene uncertain. CDR3 length: 11 amino acids. Trimming removed 3 bases from V and 6 bases from J, with 6 bases in between. Germline V gene data show CDR1 as KGHSH and CDR2 as LQKENI.

This clonotype was counted ten times or more. J is TRBJ2-7 and V is TRBV12-3 or TRBV12-4; TRBD1 might be the D (5 bases). The CDR3 runs 12 residues. V gave up 8 bases and J gave up 7 bases, with 15 bases separating them. The CDR3 loop is CASGRVSMEQYF. The CDR3 nucleotides read TGTGCCAGCGGCAGGGTCTCTATGGAGCAGTACTTC.

This clonotype was counted between two and nine times. The chain employs TRBV20-1 and TRBJ2-4; 7 bases match TRBD1. J gave up 3 bases and V 6 bases, and 8 bases lay outside the gene matches. From germline, CDR1 is DFQATT and CDR2 SNEGSKA (reference sequence). CDR3 length: 14 residues. The CDR3 spells CSARDSVGKNIQYF. The CDR3 nucleotides are TGCAGTGCCCGGGACAGTGTTGGCAAAAACATTCAGTACTTC.

This clonotype was seen only a few times. The chain carries TRBV7-2 and TRBJ2-1; no definite D call. V was clipped by 5 bases and J by 7 bases, with 15 bases between them. Germline values: CDR1 SGHTA, CDR2 FQGNSA. CDR3 size: 14 residues. The CDR3 sequence: CASSRAGMGNEQFF. CDR3 DNA: TGTGCCAGCAGCCGGGCTGGGATGGGGAATGAGCAGTTCTTC.

This chain connects TRBV14 to TRBJ2-7; D is perhaps TRBD1 (6 bases). V was shortened by 4 bases and J by 4 bases, with 17 bases between the two germline ends. Germline V lookup: CDR1 SGHDN, CDR2 FVKESK. There are 15 residues in the CDR3. The CDR3 nucleotides are TGTGCCAGCAGCCCGCTTCGGACAGAGATTTACGAGCAGTACTTC. Translated, it gives CASSPLRTEIYEQYF.

V and J are TRBV2 and TRBJ2-7, with unresolved D. Trimming stripped 1 base from V and 2 bases from J, with 15 bases between. The CDR3 is made up of 16 amino acids. Germline V gene lookup returns CDR1 SNHLY and CDR2 FYNNEI. CDR3 loop: CASSEVQRQNTYEQYF. The CDR3 nucleotides are TGTGCCAGCAGTGAAGTACAACGACAAAACACCTACGAGCAGTACTTC.

This rearrangement joins TRBV20-1 to TRBJ2-7; maybe TRBD2 (6 bases). The V end was cut by 0 bases, the J end by 3 bases, with 18 bases between. The CDR3 loop spans 16 amino acids. The V gene's germline CDR1 is DFQATT and CDR2 SNEGSKA (reference sequence). The CDR3 reads CSARDRRVGGIYEQYF. CDR3 bases: TGCAGTGCTAGAGATCGGAGGGTTGGAGGGATCTACGAGCAGTACTTC.

This clonotype was detected a few times. The chain uses TRBV4-1 and TRBJ2-3; 12 positions match TRBD2. The junction had 3 bases not matched to a gene; V was cut back by 0 bases and J by 2 bases. CDR1 and CDR2 from the germline V gene are MGHRA and YSYEKL. The CDR3 totals 17 residues. CDR3 region: CASSQDPSGGATDTQYF. DNA for the CDR3: TGCGCCAGCAGCCAAGATCCTAGCGGGGGGGCCACAGATACGCAGTATTTT.

The CDR3 DNA reads TGTGCCAGCAGCCAAGGACTAGCGGGGGCCCAAGAGACCCAGTACTTC. Amino acid sequence: CASSQGLAGAQETQYF. This rearrangement joins TRBV3-1 to TRBJ2-5; 12 nucleotides line up with TRBD2. J was trimmed by 1 base and V by 1 base; bases with no gene match: 1. Germline V CDR1 and CDR2: LGHDT, YNNKEL (reference sequence). The CDR3 is 16 residues long.

This clonotype has only a few counts. V usage is TRBV4-3 and J usage is TRBJ2-2, with D hard to call. The CDR3 has 18 amino acids. V lost 0 bases and J 0 bases, leaving 14 bases between the germline ends. CDR1 and CDR2 (germline): LGHNA, YSLEER. CDR3 in amino acids: CASSQESAATSNTGELFF. The CDR3 region has the DNA TGCGCCAGCAGCCAAGAGTCGGCAGCTACTTCGAACACCGGGGAGCTGTTTTTT.

This clonotype has just one count. The rearrangement joins TRBV11-2 to TRBJ2-7; TRBD2 is a possible D gene (5 bases). Trimming shortened V by 5 bases and J by 2 bases, and 13 bases separated the two germline ends. The CDR3 has 14 amino acids. Germline V lookup: CDR1 SGHAT, CDR2 FQNNGV. CDR3 bases: TGTGCCAGCAGCCCCGAGAGGGTGGCCTACGAGCAGTACTTC. Protein: CASSPERVAYEQYF. Together with reference TRBV11-2 and TRBJ2-7, the CDR3 gives the full variable domain: EAGVAQSPRYKIIEKRQSVAFWCNPISGHATLYWYQQILGQGPKLLIQFQNNGVVDDSQLPKDRFSAERLKGVDSTLKIQPAKLEDSAVYLCASSPERVAYEQYFGPGTRLTVT.

The genes are TRBV20-1 and TRBJ1-5, with TRBD1 matching 7 bases. The V gene's germline CDR1 is DFQATT and CDR2 SNEGSKA (reference sequence). The length of the CDR3 is 14 residues. V shed 6 bases and J 2 bases; nucleotides not matched to a gene: 7. CDR3 sequence reads: CSANRDSRNQPQHF. The CDR3 nucleotides are TGCAGTGCAAACCGGGACAGTCGCAATCAGCCCCAGCATTTT.

The chain links TRBV25-1 to TRBJ2-3; 9 bases are shared with TRBD1. The CDR3 runs to 17 residues. The V gene end was trimmed by 1 base and the J gene end by 0 bases; junction bases not matched to a gene: 5. CDR1 is MGHDK and CDR2 is SYGVNS in the germline V gene. CDR3: CASSEFNRGPSTDTQYF. DNA of the CDR3: TGTGCCAGCAGTGAATTCAACAGGGGGCCTAGCACAGATACGCAGTATTTT.

V usage is TRBV4-2 and J usage is TRBJ2-1; TRBD1 matches at 8 bases. CDR1 is LGHNA and CDR2 is YNFKEQ in the germline V gene. CDR3 length equals 16 residues. The V segment lost 1 base and the J segment 9 bases; nucleotides outside the gene matches: 11. CDR3 nucleotides: TGTGCCAGCAGCCAAGGGGCGACAGGGGTATTCAGTGAGCAGTTCTTC. Residues: CASSQGATGVFSEQFF.

The V gene is TRBV12-3 or TRBV12-4, the J gene TRBJ1-4, with unresolved D. The CDR3 runs to 13 residues. V dropped 3 bases and J dropped 5 bases, with 7 bases sitting between them. In DNA, the CDR3 is TGTGCCAGCAGTTTTGAGTTGAATGAAAAACTGTTTTTT. Amino acids: CASSFELNEKLFF.

In its sample, this clonotype was seen many times. The V call is TRBV7-6, the J call TRBJ2-3, with D perhaps TRBD1 or TRBD2 (5 bases each). CDR3 length: 16 amino acids. CDR1 and CDR2 from the germline V gene are SGHVS and FNYEAQ. Trimming removed 1 base at V and 2 bases at J, with 13 bases between. CDR3: CASSLVGDENTDTQYF. The CDR3, as DNA: TGTGCCAGCAGCTTAGTAGGGGACGAAAACACAGATACGCAGTATTTT.

This clonotype was recorded a few times. The chain carries TRBV12-3 or TRBV12-4 and TRBJ2-5; the D gene is possibly TRBD2 (5 bases). The CDR3 loop spans 14 amino acids. Trimming pared 1 base from V and 4 bases from J, leaving 10 bases between. The CDR3 region has the DNA TGTGCCAGCAGTTTAGTCGGGGAATTAGAGACCCAGTACTTC. Its protein is CASSLVGELETQYF.

This clonotype was counted only a few times. The V and J genes are TRBV5-5 and TRBJ1-5; 7 nucleotides align to TRBD1. CDR3 length: 15 residues. The germline V gene has CDR1 SGHKS and CDR2 YYEKEE (reference sequence). Trimming removed 5 bases from V and 6 bases from J; junction bases left unmatched: 11. CDR3 sequence: CASRADSQGIQPQHF. The CDR3 region has the DNA TGTGCCAGCAGGGCCGACTCACAGGGGATTCAGCCCCAGCATTTT.

This clonotype was seen a handful of times. The chain is built from TRBV5-6 and TRBJ2-7; D may be TRBD2 (5 bases). The CDR3 covers 13 residues. V was shortened by 0 bases and J by 7 bases, with 11 bases between the two germline ends. Germline V gives CDR1 SGHDT, CDR2 YYEEEE. CDR3 residues: CASSLAQRGEQYF. The DNA of the CDR3 is TGTGCCAGCAGCTTGGCCCAGAGAGGGGAGCAGTACTTC.

This clonotype was observed once. CDR3 loop: CASRRPYAGVETQYF. As DNA, the CDR3 is TGTGCCAGCAGACGTCCCTACGCGGGAGTTGAGACCCAGTACTTC. The chain links TRBV6-1 to TRBJ2-5; 7 positions agree with TRBD2. Germline CDR1 is MNHNS and CDR2 is SASEGT. CDR3 length: 15 amino acids. Trimming took 6 bases from V and 5 from J; bases not matched to a gene: 12.

The chain joins TRBV7-2 to TRBJ2-3; 9 bases align to TRBD2. The CDR3 sequence is 15 residues long. Germline loops: CDR1 SGHTA, CDR2 FQGNSA. This chain's CDR3 is CANGASGTSTDTQYF. CDR3 DNA: TGTGCAAACGGGGCTAGCGGGACTAGCACAGATACGCAGTATTTT.